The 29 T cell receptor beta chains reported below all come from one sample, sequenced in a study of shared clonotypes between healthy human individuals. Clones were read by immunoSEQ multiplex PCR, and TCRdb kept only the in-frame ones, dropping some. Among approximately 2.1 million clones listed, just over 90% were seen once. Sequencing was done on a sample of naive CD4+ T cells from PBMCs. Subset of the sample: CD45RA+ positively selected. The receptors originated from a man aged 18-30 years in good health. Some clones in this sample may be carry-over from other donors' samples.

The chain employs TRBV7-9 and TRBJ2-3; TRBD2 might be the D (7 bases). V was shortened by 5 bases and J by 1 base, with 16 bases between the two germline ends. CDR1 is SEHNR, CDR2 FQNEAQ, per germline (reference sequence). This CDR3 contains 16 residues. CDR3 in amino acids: CASSPPGGRGTDTQYF. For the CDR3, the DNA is TGTGCCAGCAGCCCACCCGGGGGGCGGGGCACAGATACGCAGTATTTT.

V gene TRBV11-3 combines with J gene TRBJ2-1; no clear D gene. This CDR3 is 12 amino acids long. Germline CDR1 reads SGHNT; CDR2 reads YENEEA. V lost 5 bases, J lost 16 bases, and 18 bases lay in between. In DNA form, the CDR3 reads TGTGCCAGCAGCCCATACGATGGTACCCTCTTCTTC. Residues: CASSPYDGTLFF.

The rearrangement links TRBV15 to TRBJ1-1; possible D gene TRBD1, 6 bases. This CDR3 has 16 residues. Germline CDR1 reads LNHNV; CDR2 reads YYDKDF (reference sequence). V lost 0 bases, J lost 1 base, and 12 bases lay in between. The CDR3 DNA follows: TGTGCCACCAGCAGAGACACGGGACATGGGAACACTGAAGCTTTCTTT. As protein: CATSRDTGHGNTEAFF. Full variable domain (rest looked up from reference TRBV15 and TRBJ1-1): DAMVIQNPRYQVTQFGKPVTLSCSQTLNHNVMYWYQQKSSQAPKLLFHYYDKDFNNEADTPDNFQSRRPNTSFCFLDIRSPGLGDTAMYLCATSRDTGHGNTEAFFGQGTRLTVV.

The CDR3 is CASSLGGGNPYEQYF. CDR3 coding DNA: TGTGCCAGCAGCTTGGGAGGAGGGAACCCCTACGAGCAGTACTTC. The V call is TRBV5-4, the J call TRBJ2-7; D possibly corresponds to TRBD2 (6 bases). This CDR3 is built from 15 residues. V gave up 0 bases and J gave up 2 bases, with 12 bases separating them. Germline loops: CDR1 SGHNT, CDR2 YYREEE (reference sequence). Complete variable domain (other parts from reference TRBV5-4 and TRBJ2-7): ETGVTQSPTHLIKTRGQQVTLRCSSQSGHNTVSWYQQALGQGPQFIFQYYREEENGRGNFPPRFSGLQFPNYSSELNVNALELDDSALYLCASSLGGGNPYEQYFGPGTRLTVT.

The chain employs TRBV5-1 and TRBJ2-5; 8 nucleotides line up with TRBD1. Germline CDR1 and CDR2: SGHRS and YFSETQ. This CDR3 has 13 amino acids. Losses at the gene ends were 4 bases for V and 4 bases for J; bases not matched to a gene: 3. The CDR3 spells CASSGTGGETQYF. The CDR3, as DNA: TGCGCCAGCAGCGGGACAGGAGGAGAGACCCAGTACTTC.

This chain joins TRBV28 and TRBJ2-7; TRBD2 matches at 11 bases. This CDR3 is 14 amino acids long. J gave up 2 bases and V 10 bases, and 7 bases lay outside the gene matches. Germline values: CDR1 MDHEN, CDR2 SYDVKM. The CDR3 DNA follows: TGTGCCACACAAACTAGCGGGAGCACCTACGAGCAGTACTTC. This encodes CATQTSGSTYEQYF.

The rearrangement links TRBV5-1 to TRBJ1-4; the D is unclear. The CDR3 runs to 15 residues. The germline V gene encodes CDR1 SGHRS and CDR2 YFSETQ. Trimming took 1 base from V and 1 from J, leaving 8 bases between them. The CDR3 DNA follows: TGCGCCAGCAGCTTGCTCGGGAGAACTAATGAAAAACTGTTTTTT. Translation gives CASSLLGRTNEKLFF.

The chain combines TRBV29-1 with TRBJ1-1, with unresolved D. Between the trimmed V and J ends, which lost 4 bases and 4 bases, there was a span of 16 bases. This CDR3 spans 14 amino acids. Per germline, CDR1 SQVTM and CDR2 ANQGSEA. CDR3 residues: CSVGGTFEGTEAFF. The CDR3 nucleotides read TGCAGCGTTGGTGGTACCTTCGAGGGCACTGAAGCTTTCTTT. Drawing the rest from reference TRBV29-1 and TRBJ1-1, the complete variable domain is SAVISQKPSRDICQRGTSLTIQCQVDSQVTMMFWYRQQPGQSLTLIATANQGSEATYESGFVIDKFPISRPNLTFSTLTVSNMSPEDSSIYLCSVGGTFEGTEAFFGQGTRLTVV.

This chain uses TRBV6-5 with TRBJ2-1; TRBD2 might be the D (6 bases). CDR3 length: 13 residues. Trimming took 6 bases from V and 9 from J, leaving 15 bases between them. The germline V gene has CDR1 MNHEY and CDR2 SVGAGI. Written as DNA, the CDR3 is TGTGCCAGCAGCTCAAGGAGGGGCCGTGAGCAGTTCTTC. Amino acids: CASSSRRGREQFF.

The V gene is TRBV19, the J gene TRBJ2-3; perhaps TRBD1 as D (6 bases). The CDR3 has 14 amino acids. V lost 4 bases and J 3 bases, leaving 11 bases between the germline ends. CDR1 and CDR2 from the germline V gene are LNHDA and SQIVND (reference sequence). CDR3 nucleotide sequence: TGTGCCAGTAGTAGCCAGGGGCGAACAGATACGCAGTATTTT. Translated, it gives CASSSQGRTDTQYF.

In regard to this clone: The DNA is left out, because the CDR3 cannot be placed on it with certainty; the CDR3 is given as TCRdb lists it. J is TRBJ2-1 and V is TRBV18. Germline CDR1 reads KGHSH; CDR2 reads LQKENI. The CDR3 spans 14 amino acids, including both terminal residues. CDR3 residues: CASSPFGPGNEQFF.

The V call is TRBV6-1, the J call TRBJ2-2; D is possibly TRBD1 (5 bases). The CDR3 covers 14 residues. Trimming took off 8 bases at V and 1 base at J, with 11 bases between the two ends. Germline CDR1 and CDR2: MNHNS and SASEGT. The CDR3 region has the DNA TGTGCCAGCGCTGGACAATTGAACACCGGGGAGCTGTTTTTT. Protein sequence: CASAGQLNTGELFF.

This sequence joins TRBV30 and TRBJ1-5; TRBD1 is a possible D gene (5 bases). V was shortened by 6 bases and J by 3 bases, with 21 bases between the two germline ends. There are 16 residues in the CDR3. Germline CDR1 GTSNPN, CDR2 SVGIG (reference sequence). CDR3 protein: CACSPFGQGDNQPQHF. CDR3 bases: TGTGCCTGCAGTCCCTTCGGGCAGGGCGACAATCAGCCCCAGCATTTT.

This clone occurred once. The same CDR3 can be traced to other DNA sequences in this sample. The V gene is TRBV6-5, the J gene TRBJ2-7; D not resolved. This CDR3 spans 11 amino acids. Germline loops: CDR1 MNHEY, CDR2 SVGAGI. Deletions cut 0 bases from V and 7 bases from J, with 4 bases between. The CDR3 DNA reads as TGTGCCAGCAGTTACTCGACGGAGCAGTACTTC. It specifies CASSYSTEQYF.

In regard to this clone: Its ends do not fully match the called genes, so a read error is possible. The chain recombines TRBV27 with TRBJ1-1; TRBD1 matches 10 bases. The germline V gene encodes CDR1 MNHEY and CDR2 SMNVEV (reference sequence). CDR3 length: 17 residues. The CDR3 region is CASNLRQGAPGITEAFF. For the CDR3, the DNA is TGTGCCAGCAATTTAAGACAGGGGGCGCCGGGAATCACTGAAGCTTTCTTT.

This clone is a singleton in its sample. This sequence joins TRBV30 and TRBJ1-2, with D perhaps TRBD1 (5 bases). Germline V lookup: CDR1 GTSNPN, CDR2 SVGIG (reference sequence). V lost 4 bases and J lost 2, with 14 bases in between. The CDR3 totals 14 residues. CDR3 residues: CAWNKGLANYGYTF. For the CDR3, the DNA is TGTGCCTGGAATAAGGGACTAGCCAACTATGGCTACACCTTC.

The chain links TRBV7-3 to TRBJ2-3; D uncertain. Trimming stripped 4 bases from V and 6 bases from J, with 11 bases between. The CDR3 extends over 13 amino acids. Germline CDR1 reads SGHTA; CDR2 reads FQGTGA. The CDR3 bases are TGTGCCAGCAGCTCAGAGATTGTGGATACGCAGTATTTT. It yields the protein CASSSEIVDTQYF.

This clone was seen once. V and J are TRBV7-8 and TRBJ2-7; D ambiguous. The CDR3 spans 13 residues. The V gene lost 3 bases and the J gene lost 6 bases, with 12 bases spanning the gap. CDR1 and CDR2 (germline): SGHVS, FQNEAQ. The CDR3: CASSLDPPLEQYF. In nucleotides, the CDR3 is TGTGCCAGCAGCTTGGACCCCCCCCTCGAGCAGTACTTC. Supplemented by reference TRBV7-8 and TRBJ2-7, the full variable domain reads GAGVSQSPRYKVAKRGQDVALRCDPISGHVSLFWYQQALGQGPEFLTYFQNEAQLDKSGLPSDRFFAERPEGSVSTLKIQRTQQEDSAVYLCASSLDPPLEQYFGPGTRLTVT.

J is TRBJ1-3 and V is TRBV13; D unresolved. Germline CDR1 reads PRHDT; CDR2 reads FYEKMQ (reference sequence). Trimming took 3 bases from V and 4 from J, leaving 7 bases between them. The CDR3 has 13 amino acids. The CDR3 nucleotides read TGTGCCAGCAGCTTGAGACACGGAAACACCATATATTTT. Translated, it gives CASSLRHGNTIYF.

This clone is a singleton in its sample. CDR3 DNA sequence: TGCGCCAGCAGCCAAGAATCCAGGCCTGGGACCGGGGAGCTGTTTTTT. As protein: CASSQESRPGTGELFF. The rearrangement uses TRBV4-1 and TRBJ2-2; unclear D gene. The CDR3 is made up of 16 amino acids. From germline, CDR1 is MGHRA and CDR2 YSYEKL. The V end lost 0 bases, the J end lost 5 bases, and 13 bases lay between the germline ends.

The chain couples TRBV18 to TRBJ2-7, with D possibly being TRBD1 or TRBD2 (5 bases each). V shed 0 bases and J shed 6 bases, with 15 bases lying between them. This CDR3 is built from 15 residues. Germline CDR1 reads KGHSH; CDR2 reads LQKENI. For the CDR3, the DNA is TGTGCCAGCTCACCACCGGTCAGCCCCGGGGCCGAGCAGTACTTC. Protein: CASSPPVSPGAEQYF.

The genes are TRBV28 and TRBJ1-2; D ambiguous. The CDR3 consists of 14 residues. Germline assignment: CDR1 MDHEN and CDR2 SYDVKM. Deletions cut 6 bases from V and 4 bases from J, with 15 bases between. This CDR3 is CASREHQLGYGYTF. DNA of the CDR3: TGTGCCAGCAGAGAGCACCAATTAGGCTATGGCTACACCTTC.

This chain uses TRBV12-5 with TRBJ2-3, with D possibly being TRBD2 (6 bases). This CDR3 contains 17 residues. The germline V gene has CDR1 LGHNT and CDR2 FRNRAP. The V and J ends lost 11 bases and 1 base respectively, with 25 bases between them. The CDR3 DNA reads TGTGCTCCCAGTGGAGGGCTGAGTGAGACTTGCACAGATACGCAGTATTTT. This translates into CAPSGGLSETCTDTQYF.

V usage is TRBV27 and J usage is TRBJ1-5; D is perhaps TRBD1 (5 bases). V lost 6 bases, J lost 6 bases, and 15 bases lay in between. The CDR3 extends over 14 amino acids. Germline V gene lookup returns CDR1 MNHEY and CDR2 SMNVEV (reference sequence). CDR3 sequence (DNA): TGTGCCAGCAGCCCCAGGGTGGGGAGTCAGCCCCAGCATTTT. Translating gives CASSPRVGSQPQHF.

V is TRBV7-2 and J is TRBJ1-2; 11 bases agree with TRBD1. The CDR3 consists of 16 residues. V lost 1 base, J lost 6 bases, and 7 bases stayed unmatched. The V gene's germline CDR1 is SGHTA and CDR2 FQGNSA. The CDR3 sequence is CASSLDIRTGGDGYTF. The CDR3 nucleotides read TGTGCCAGCAGCTTAGATATTCGGACAGGGGGCGATGGCTACACCTTC.

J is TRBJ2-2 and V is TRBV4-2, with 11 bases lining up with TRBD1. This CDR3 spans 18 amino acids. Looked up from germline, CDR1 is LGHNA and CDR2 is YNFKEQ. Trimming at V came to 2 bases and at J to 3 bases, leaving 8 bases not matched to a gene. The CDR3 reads CASSQQDRGPGDTGELFF. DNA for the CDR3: TGTGCCAGCAGCCAACAGGACAGGGGGCCGGGGGACACCGGGGAGCTGTTTTTT.

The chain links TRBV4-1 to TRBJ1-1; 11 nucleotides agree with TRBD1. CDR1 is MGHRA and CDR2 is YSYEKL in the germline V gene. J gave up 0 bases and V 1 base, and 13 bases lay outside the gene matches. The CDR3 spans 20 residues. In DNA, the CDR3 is TGCGCCAGCAGCCAAGTCGATATGGGACAGGGGGTATATATGAACACTGAAGCTTTCTTT. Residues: CASSQVDMGQGVYMNTEAFF.

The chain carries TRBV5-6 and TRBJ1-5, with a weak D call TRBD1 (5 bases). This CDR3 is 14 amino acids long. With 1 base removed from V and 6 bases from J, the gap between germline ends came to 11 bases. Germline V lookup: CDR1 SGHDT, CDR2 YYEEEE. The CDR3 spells CASSLFRAGQPQHF. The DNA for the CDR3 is TGTGCCAGCAGCTTGTTCAGGGCGGGTCAGCCCCAGCATTTT.

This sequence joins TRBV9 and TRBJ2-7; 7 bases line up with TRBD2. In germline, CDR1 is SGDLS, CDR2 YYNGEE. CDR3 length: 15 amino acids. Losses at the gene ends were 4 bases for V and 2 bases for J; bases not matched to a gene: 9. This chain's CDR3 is CASSPLSSGPYEQYF. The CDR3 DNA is TGTGCCAGCAGCCCCCTGTCTAGCGGCCCCTACGAGCAGTACTTC.